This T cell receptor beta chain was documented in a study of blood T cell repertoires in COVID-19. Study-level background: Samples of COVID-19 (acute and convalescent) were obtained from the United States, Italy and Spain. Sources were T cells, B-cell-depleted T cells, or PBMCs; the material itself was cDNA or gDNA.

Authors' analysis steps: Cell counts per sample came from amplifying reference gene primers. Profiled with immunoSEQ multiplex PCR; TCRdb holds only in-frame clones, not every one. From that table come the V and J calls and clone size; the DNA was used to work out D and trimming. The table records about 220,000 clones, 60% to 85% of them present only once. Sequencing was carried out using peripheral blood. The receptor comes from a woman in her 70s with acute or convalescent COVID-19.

CDR3 sequence (DNA): TGTGCCAGCAGCCATAGACAGAAATATTATGGCTACACCTTC. Protein: CASSHRQKYYGYTF. The chain joins TRBV6-5 to TRBJ1-2, with D possibly being TRBD1 (5 bases). The CDR3 length is 14 residues. Germline values: CDR1 MNHEY, CDR2 SVGAGI. The ends were cut back, 6 bases at V and 5 bases at J, with 16 bases in the middle.